The 27 T cell receptor beta chains below come from one sample, sequenced in a study of monozygotic twins with inflammatory bowel disease (dated by TCRdb to between 2018 and 2021). The library relied on 5' RACE. TCRdb names Illumina HiSeq 2500 as the instrument used. The reads, reprocessed by TCRdb, yield one row per CDR3 protein sequence and no DNA. This sample's listing comprises about 350,000 distinct CDR3 sequences. The ten biggest clones cover around 2% of the sample. The sample consisted of blood. These receptors were collected from a human donor with ulcerative colitis or Crohn's disease, or a healthy co-twin of an affected twin (not recorded which).

The chain employs TRBV7-9 and TRBJ2-5; without DNA, the TCRdb call of TRBD2 cannot be checked. Germline CDR1 reads SEHNR; CDR2 reads FQNEAQ (reference sequence). This CDR3 contains 16 residues. The CDR3 here is CASSPGLAGLQETQYF.

This chain uses TRBV4-1 with TRBJ1-1; TCRdb's assignment of TRBD1 cannot be checked, as there is no DNA. CDR3 size: 15 residues. In germline, CDR1 is MGHRA, CDR2 YSYEKL. CDR3 region: CASSQDSGGGTEAFF.

The chain has TRBV27 and TRBJ1-2. The CDR3 is made up of 15 amino acids. In germline, CDR1 is MNHEY, CDR2 SMNVEV (reference sequence). CDR3 protein: CASSPPRTGIKGYTF.

The genes are TRBV20-1 and TRBJ2-4; TCRdb picks TRBD2, but there is no DNA to check that call. The CDR3 covers 15 residues. Germline assignment: CDR1 DFQATT and CDR2 SNEGSKA (reference sequence). The CDR3 loop reads CSARRLAGRLNIQYF.

The J gene is TRBJ2-1, the V gene TRBV19; TCRdb's D call, TRBD2, is unchecked because there is no DNA. Germline values: CDR1 LNHDA, CDR2 SQIVND (reference sequence). This CDR3 contains 15 residues. The CDR3: CASSIPGRWKNEQFF.

The genes are TRBV15 and TRBJ2-1; TCRdb returns TRBD1, unconfirmable since there is no DNA. Germline V gene sequence: CDR1 LNHNV, CDR2 YYDKDF (reference sequence). There are 14 residues in the CDR3. The CDR3 is CATSTDRASNEQFF.

The chain employs TRBV7-9 and TRBJ1-6; checking the TCRdb D call of TRBD1 is not possible without DNA. The CDR3 consists of 15 residues. Germline V gene lookup returns CDR1 SEHNR and CDR2 FQNEAQ (reference sequence). The CDR3 reads CASSLGGGQASPLHF.

The chain has TRBV3-1 and TRBJ2-5; lacking DNA, the TRBD1 call made by TCRdb goes unchecked. CDR1 is LGHDT, CDR2 YNNKEL, per germline (reference sequence). The CDR3 loop spans 13 amino acids. CDR3 sequence: CASVPGQGANQYF.

V gene TRBV11-2 combines with J gene TRBJ1-6. CDR1 and CDR2 (germline): SGHAT, FQNNGV. This CDR3 has 17 amino acids. CDR3 in amino acids: CASSLEARSSYNSPLHF.

The J gene is TRBJ1-2, the V gene TRBV4-2; TCRdb picks TRBD1, but there is no DNA to check that call. Germline lookup yields CDR1 LGHNA and CDR2 YNFKEQ. The CDR3 is 14 residues long. The CDR3 region is CASSQGSRERGYTF.

The chain links TRBV6-2 or TRBV6-3 to TRBJ1-1. The CDR3 contains 15 residues. Per germline, CDR1 MNHEY and CDR2 SVGEGT. The CDR3 loop is CASRLERTLGTEAFF.

The gene calls are TRBV5-6 and TRBJ2-1; TCRdb's D call, TRBD1, is unchecked because there is no DNA. Germline lookup yields CDR1 SGHDT and CDR2 YYEEEE. This CDR3 spans 17 amino acids. The CDR3 region is CASSLWDRGLPWDEQFF.

The CDR3 here is CASSLSINRASGRPYEQYF. This chain joins TRBV27 and TRBJ2-7; absent DNA, TCRdb's TRBD2 call cannot be checked. Germline V gene data show CDR1 as MNHEY and CDR2 as SMNVEV (reference sequence). This CDR3 contains 19 residues.

This chain uses TRBV2 with TRBJ2-7. The germline V gene encodes CDR1 SNHLY and CDR2 FYNNEI. The CDR3 contains 12 residues. The CDR3 loop is CASSVRPYEQYF.

V gene TRBV15 combines with J gene TRBJ1-1; absent DNA, TCRdb's TRBD1 call cannot be checked. The CDR3 is 15 residues long. Germline V gene data show CDR1 as LNHNV and CDR2 as YYDKDF (reference sequence). CDR3 amino acids: CATSRAMRGIAEAFF.

The chain uses TRBV27 and TRBJ2-3; the TCRdb D gene call, TRBD2, has no DNA to confirm it. In germline, CDR1 is MNHEY, CDR2 SMNVEV (reference sequence). The CDR3 extends over 19 amino acids. The CDR3 spells CASSLLSSGRGGLKDTQYF.

The genes are TRBV20-1 and TRBJ2-2; the TRBD1 assignment by TCRdb is unverifiable without DNA. Germline CDR1 reads DFQATT; CDR2 reads SNEGSKA (reference sequence). The CDR3 is made up of 15 amino acids. The chain's CDR3 is CSASAGRGTAGELFF.

The chain recombines TRBV28 with TRBJ1-1; TCRdb names TRBD1, which stays unverified in the absence of DNA. The CDR3 totals 15 residues. Germline CDR1 and CDR2: MDHEN and SYDVKM. The CDR3: CASSQMTVGDPEAFF.

The chain is built from TRBV12-3 or TRBV12-4 and TRBJ2-5; there is no DNA to check the TCRdb D call of TRBD2. This CDR3 contains 13 residues. CDR3 in amino acids: CASSQGLGETQYF.

The V and J genes are TRBV27 and TRBJ1-1. Germline CDR1 is MNHEY and CDR2 is SMNVEV (reference sequence). This CDR3 spans 15 amino acids. CDR3 sequence reads: CASSRTFYGDTEAFF.

The V gene is TRBV6-6, the J gene TRBJ1-1. Germline V lookup: CDR1 MNHNY, CDR2 SVGAGI (reference sequence). CDR3 length: 14 residues. CDR3: CASSYNIRDTEAFF.

The V and J genes are TRBV2 and TRBJ2-3. Per germline, CDR1 SNHLY and CDR2 FYNNEI. The CDR3 covers 14 residues. CDR3 protein: CASGQNARTDTQYF. Looking up the rest from reference TRBV2 and TRBJ2-3 gives the full variable domain: EPEVTQTPSHQVTQMGQEVILRCVPISNHLYFYWYRQILGQKVEFLVSFYNNEISEKSEIFDDQFSVERPDGSNFTLKIRSTKLEDSAMYFCASGQNARTDTQYFGPGTRLTVL.

This sequence joins TRBV29-1 and TRBJ1-2. Germline CDR1 and CDR2: SQVTM and ANQGSEA. CDR3 length equals 14 residues. The CDR3 sequence is CSVEDQTPNYGYTF.

The chain has TRBV6-1 and TRBJ1-5; the TRBD1 assignment by TCRdb is unverifiable without DNA. Looked up from germline, CDR1 is MNHNS and CDR2 is SASEGT. CDR3 length: 13 residues. CDR3: CASSERGNQPQHF.

The chain joins TRBV5-1 to TRBJ1-4. CDR1 is SGHRS, CDR2 YFSETQ, per germline. The length of the CDR3 is 14 residues. The CDR3 sequence: CASSPSGNNEKLFF.

This chain joins TRBV6-1 and TRBJ1-5; the D call from TCRdb, TRBD1, cannot be confirmed without DNA. The CDR3 spans 14 residues. Germline V gene sequence: CDR1 MNHNS, CDR2 SASEGT. CDR3 sequence reads: CASRQGAGDQPQHF.

The V and J genes are TRBV9 and TRBJ2-4; the D call of TRBD1 rests on TCRdb alone, since no DNA is present to check it. The CDR3 length is 14 residues. CDR1 and CDR2 from the germline V gene are SGDLS and YYNGEE. CDR3 region: CASSATGTENIQYF.